A single sample is the source of the 3 T cell receptor beta chains below, sequenced in a study of beta chain features in type 1 diabetes. Since all of the isolated RNA was reverse transcribed, expressed TCRB transcripts were what got sequenced. This table comes from immunoSEQ multiplex PCR, and its TCRdb copy is limited to in-frame clones, with some not included. The table records fewer than 200,000 clones, around a tenth of them present only once. Findings and limits, study-wide: TCRB CDR3s from Type 1 diabetes patients were moderately but significantly shorter in all four CD4+ subsets.

Their antigens are not known. The sequenced sample consisted of central memory CD4+ T cells from blood. These receptors originate from a man in his thirties or forties with type 1 diabetes.

This rearrangement joins TRBV20-1 to TRBJ2-1; tentatively, D is TRBD1 (5 bases). Germline V gene lookup returns CDR1 DFQATT and CDR2 SNEGSKA (reference sequence). V shed 6 bases and J shed 5 bases, with 5 bases lying between them. The CDR3 loop spans 10 amino acids. CDR3 loop: CSARDNEQFF. CDR3 coding DNA: TGCAGTGCCAGGGACAATGAGCAGTTCTTC.

This clone was seen a few times. The chain carries TRBV30 and TRBJ2-6; D possibly corresponds to TRBD2 (6 bases). CDR1 is GTSNPN, CDR2 SVGIG, per germline (reference sequence). The CDR3 consists of 16 residues. V lost 4 bases, J lost 2 bases, and 15 bases lay in between. The CDR3 region has the DNA TGTGCCTGGAAGGGTTTATCGGGGGCTGGGGCCAACGTCCTGACTTTC. As protein: CAWKGLSGAGANVLTF.

The chain uses TRBV20-1 and TRBJ2-1; D is possibly TRBD2 (6 bases). V gave up 3 bases and J gave up 8 bases, with 8 bases separating them. This CDR3 contains 11 residues. Germline CDR1 reads DFQATT; CDR2 reads SNEGSKA (reference sequence). CDR3 coding DNA: TGCAGTGCTAGGTGGGGGGATGAGCAGTTCTTC. Its translation: CSARWGDEQFF.